Presented here are 18 T cell receptor beta chains from one specimen sequenced in a study of OX40 agonist ivuxolimab in advanced cancers. The protocol was immunoSEQ multiplex PCR, while the TCRdb copy is restricted to in-frame clones and leaves out a portion. Of 70,000 to 85,000 clones listed, around 86% are singletons. The sequences come from CD4+ or CD8+ T cells sorted from blood, collected in a trial of the OX40 agonist ivuxolimab. The receptors come from an adult with an advanced solid tumor such as melanoma, head and neck, liver or kidney cancer.

The rearrangement joins TRBV11-3 to TRBJ2-1; 11 bases map to TRBD2. The CDR3 loop spans 15 amino acids. V was clipped by 4 bases and J by 4 bases; unmatched bases: 3. Germline CDR1 and CDR2: SGHNT and YENEEA. CDR3 loop: CASSSGTSGYNEQFF. DNA for the CDR3: TGTGCCAGCAGCTCGGGGACTAGCGGATACAATGAGCAGTTCTTC.

The V gene is TRBV6-4, the J gene TRBJ1-1, with D possibly matching TRBD1 (5 bases). Between the trimmed V and J ends, which lost 5 bases and 4 bases, there was a span of 14 bases. CDR1 MRHNA and CDR2 SNTAGT come from the germline V gene. The CDR3 runs 14 residues. The CDR3 here is CASSTGQVVTEAFF. DNA of the CDR3: TGTGCCAGCAGTACGGGGCAGGTCGTCACTGAAGCTTTCTTT.

The rearrangement links TRBV6-4 to TRBJ2-3; no clear D gene. The V gene's germline CDR1 is MRHNA and CDR2 SNTAGT. This CDR3 contains 15 residues. Trimming cost V 3 bases and J 0 bases, with 10 bases left between them. CDR3 coding DNA: TGTGCCAGCAGTGAAACCGGCACTAGCACAGATACGCAGTATTTT. Protein sequence: CASSETGTSTDTQYF.

The sample holds a few counts of this clone. CDR3 residues: CASSVLGGENQPQHF. The CDR3 coding sequence is TGCGCCAGCAGCGTCCTTGGGGGCGAAAATCAGCCCCAGCATTTT. The chain carries TRBV5-1 and TRBJ1-5; possible D gene TRBD1, 6 bases. V was pared by 4 bases and J by 4 bases, with 15 bases between. The CDR3 contains 15 residues. CDR1 is SGHRS, CDR2 YFSETQ, per germline.

V and J are TRBV10-3 and TRBJ1-6; tentative D call: TRBD1 (5 bases). V lost 4 bases to trimming and J lost 10 bases, with 14 bases between them. The CDR3 loop spans 14 amino acids. Germline V gene lookup returns CDR1 ENHRY and CDR2 SYGVKD. CDR3 protein: CAISVRQSDSPLHF. The CDR3 coding sequence is TGTGCCATCAGTGTTCGACAGTCGGACTCACCCCTCCACTTT.

The chain combines TRBV15 with TRBJ2-3, with D perhaps assigned TRBD1 or TRBD2 (6 bases each). V lost 0 bases and J lost 4, with 17 bases in between. The CDR3 runs 17 residues. Per the germline V gene, CDR1 is LNHNV and CDR2 is YYDKDF (reference sequence). The CDR3 sequence: CATSRDKSRGGADTQYF. The DNA of the CDR3 is TGTGCCACCAGCAGAGATAAATCCAGGGGAGGCGCAGATACGCAGTATTTT.

The V gene is TRBV11-3, the J gene TRBJ2-5; weak D call: TRBD2 (5 bases). CDR1 is SGHNT, CDR2 YENEEA, per germline. V was shortened by 6 bases and J by 5 bases, with 13 bases between the two germline ends. This CDR3 has 13 residues. The CDR3 spells CASSYRGVETQYF. Written as DNA, the CDR3 is TGTGCCAGCAGTTATCGGGGAGTGGAGACCCAGTACTTC.

This rearrangement joins TRBV7-2 to TRBJ2-7; D gene ambiguous. This CDR3 spans 12 amino acids. Between the trimmed V and J ends, which lost 4 bases and 6 bases, there was a span of 10 bases. Germline loops: CDR1 SGHTA, CDR2 FQGNSA. Here the CDR3 reads CASSSLGSEQYF. The CDR3 DNA sequence: TGTGCCAGCAGCTCCCTAGGCTCCGAGCAGTACTTC.

The chain combines TRBV5-1 with TRBJ2-7; 11 nucleotides align to TRBD2. Losses at the gene ends were 0 bases for V and 1 base for J; bases not matched to a gene: 9. Germline CDR1 SGHRS, CDR2 YFSETQ. This CDR3 contains 18 residues. CDR3 residues: CASSLASSGGAKSYEQYF. CDR3 coding DNA: TGCGCCAGCAGCTTGGCGAGTAGCGGGGGGGCTAAGTCCTACGAGCAGTACTTC.

The chain combines TRBV30 with TRBJ1-1; weak D call: TRBD1 (5 bases). CDR1 is GTSNPN and CDR2 is SVGIG in the germline V gene (reference sequence). Between the trimmed V and J ends, which lost 4 bases and 10 bases, there was a span of 22 bases. The CDR3 sequence is 14 residues long. CDR3 region: CAWTPPRGPIAAFF. CDR3 nucleotides: TGTGCCTGGACTCCTCCCCGGGGCCCCATTGCAGCTTTCTTT.

The V and J genes are TRBV7-9 and TRBJ2-3; D is unclear. CDR1 and CDR2 (germline): SEHNR, FQNEAQ (reference sequence). V was clipped by 2 bases and J by 2 bases, with 11 bases between them. CDR3 length: 15 amino acids. The CDR3 reads CASSLQGLLTDTQYF. The CDR3 DNA reads as TGTGCCAGCAGCTTACAAGGGCTTCTCACAGATACGCAGTATTTT. Together with reference TRBV7-9 and TRBJ2-3, the CDR3 gives the full variable domain: DTGVSQNPRHKITKRGQNVTFRCDPISEHNRLYWYRQTLGQGPEFLTYFQNEAQLEKSRLLSDRFSAERPKGSFSTLEIQRTEQGDSAMYLCASSLQGLLTDTQYFGPGTRLTVL.

CDR3 coding DNA: TGTGCCAGCAGTGAAGCAGTCGCCACAGCCGGAAAAAACATTCAGTACTTC. It encodes CASSEAVATAGKNIQYF. The V gene is TRBV6-1, the J gene TRBJ2-4; D gene unclear. Trimming left V 0 bases short and J 4 bases short, with 16 bases between. The CDR3 runs 17 residues. CDR1 and CDR2 from the germline V gene are MNHNS and SASEGT.

The chain links TRBV18 to TRBJ1-2; D unresolved. CDR3 length: 14 residues. CDR1 and CDR2 from the germline V gene are KGHSH and LQKENI. V shed 0 bases and J shed 2 bases, with 7 bases lying between them. DNA of the CDR3: TGTGCCAGCTCACCACCGGTCCAAAACTATGGCTACACCTTC. This gives the protein CASSPPVQNYGYTF.

The rearrangement joins TRBV15 to TRBJ1-6; tentative D call: TRBD1 (5 bases). The CDR3 runs 15 residues. CDR1 is LNHNV and CDR2 is YYDKDF in the germline V gene (reference sequence). V lost 1 base and J 4 bases, leaving 8 bases between the germline ends. The CDR3 sequence is CATSRGRQYNSPLHF. In DNA, the CDR3 is TGTGCCACCAGCAGAGGCCGACAGTATAATTCACCCCTCCACTTT.

The rearrangement uses TRBV11-2 and TRBJ2-7, with TRBD2 as a possible D gene (5 bases). The germline CDR1 and CDR2 sequences are SGHAT and FQNNGV. V gave up 1 base and J gave up 3 bases, with 13 bases separating them. The CDR3 totals 15 residues. CDR3 residues: CASSLGLGSVYEQYF. In nucleotides, the CDR3 is TGTGCCAGCAGCTTAGGGTTAGGGAGTGTCTACGAGCAGTACTTC. The full variable domain, its missing parts supplied by reference TRBV11-2 and TRBJ2-7, is EAGVAQSPRYKIIEKRQSVAFWCNPISGHATLYWYQQILGQGPKLLIQFQNNGVVDDSQLPKDRFSAERLKGVDSTLKIQPAKLEDSAVYLCASSLGLGSVYEQYFGPGTRLTVT.

The genes are TRBV6-6 and TRBJ1-3; D possibly corresponds to TRBD1 (6 bases). Trimming shortened V by 5 bases and J by 6 bases, and 14 bases separated the two germline ends. The V gene's germline CDR1 is MNHNY and CDR2 SVGAGI (reference sequence). There are 14 residues in the CDR3. The DNA for the CDR3 is TGTGCCAGCAGTACACAGGGTACACAAAACACCATATATTTT. This gives the protein CASSTQGTQNTIYF.

This clone appeared a few times. This rearrangement joins TRBV7-3 to TRBJ1-1; possible D gene TRBD1, 5 bases. Trimming took off 1 base at V and 3 bases at J, with 30 bases between the two ends. CDR3 size: 21 residues. The germline V gene has CDR1 SGHTA and CDR2 FQGTGA. The CDR3 DNA sequence: TGTGCCAGCAGCTTAAATTTCCGCCCTGGATGGGGCTCTCGGGGGGACACTGAAGCTTTCTTT. Its protein product is CASSLNFRPGWGSRGDTEAFF.

This clone was observed a few times. The V call is TRBV27, the J call TRBJ2-3; D is uncertain. The CDR3 is 16 amino acids. The germline gives CDR1 MNHEY, CDR2 SMNVEV (reference sequence). V was pared by 0 bases and J by 4 bases, with 14 bases between. The CDR3 sequence is CASSLSWLAVSDTQYF. The CDR3 DNA reads as TGTGCCAGCAGTTTATCGTGGTTGGCGGTCTCAGATACGCAGTATTTT.